Listed below are T cell receptor beta chains from one sample, sequenced in a study of graft-versus-host responses after intestinal transplantation. Generated by immunoSEQ multiplex PCR, the TCRdb table keeps only in-frame clones and is missing some. The sample consists of about 54,000 clones, about 90% of them appearing once. This specimen was PBMCs, taken 650 to 670 days after intestinal transplant. These receptor sequences come from a human patient who received an intestinal transplant, so some T cells may come from the graft donor. Each CDR3 is given with its conserved first and last residue. A D gene is named only where the DNA matches it firmly. Only part of the rows carry a size: once, few, many, or a class if the clone is expanded.

V,J,size,D,DNA,CDR3
TRBV5-1,TRBJ2-3,-,-,TGCGCCAGCAAACAGGACCCGGGACGGAGCACAGATACGCAGTATTTT,CASKQDPGRSTDTQYF
TRBV6-6,TRBJ2-7,-,TRBD1,TGTGCCAGCAGTTACTCGAAGACAGGGACCTACGAGCAGTACTTC,CASSYSKTGTYEQYF
TRBV6-6,TRBJ2-7,-,TRBD1,TGTGCCAGCAGTTACTCCGGGACAGGGAACGAGCAGTACTTC,CASSYSGTGNEQYF
TRBV5-1,TRBJ2-5,-,-,TGCGCCAGCAGCGGAAGACGGGAAGAGACCCAGTACTTC,CASSGRREETQYF
TRBV6-5,TRBJ1-2,-,-,TGTGCCAGCAGTTACGACGGTTGGGGCTACACCTTC,CASSYDGWGYTF
TRBV2,TRBJ2-1,-,TRBD1,TGTGCCAGCAGGGACGGGACAGATCGATACAATGAGCAGTTCTTC,CASRDGTDRYNEQFF
TRBV11-1,TRBJ2-1,-,-,TGTGCCAGCAGCCTAACAACCGGGGTAATTTCCAATGAGCAGTTCTTC,CASSLTTGVISNEQFF
TRBV27,TRBJ2-1,-,-,TGTGCCAGCAGTCCCCCCCCGGGGAATGAGCAGTTCTTC,CASSPPPGNEQFF
TRBV6-1,TRBJ1-2,-,-,TGTGCAACTAAGGGGGGGGATGGCTACACCTTC,CATKGGDGYTF
TRBV7-8,TRBJ1-3,-,-,TGTGCCAGCAGCCCTACAGCTCGAAACACCATATATTTT,CASSPTARNTIYF
TRBV19,TRBJ1-1,few,TRBD1,TGTGCCAGTAGGATGACAGGGGCTAACACTGAAGCTTTCTTT,CASRMTGANTEAFF
TRBV9,TRBJ1-1,-,-,TGTGCCAGCAGCGTCGGGACAAACCCTGAAGCTTTCTTT,CASSVGTNPEAFF
TRBV15,TRBJ2-7,-,-,TGTGCCACCAGCAACAGCTACGAGCAGTACTTC,CATSNSYEQYF
TRBV4-1,TRBJ2-1,once,-,TGCGCCAGCAGCCAAGGCGAGAGCTCCTACAATGAGCAGTTCTTC,CASSQGESSYNEQFF
TRBV13,TRBJ2-1,-,-,TGTGCCAGCAGCGCAATCTACAATGAGCAGTTCTTC,CASSAIYNEQFF
TRBV18,TRBJ2-3,-,-,TGTGCCAGCTTAACGGACAGAACAGATACGCAGTATTTT,CASLTDRTDTQYF
TRBV9,TRBJ2-1,-,TRBD2,TGTGCCAGCAGCGTTAATAGGGCTAGCGGGGGGTTCAATGAGCAGTTCTTC,CASSVNRASGGFNEQFF
TRBV5-4,TRBJ2-2,-,TRBD2,TGTGCCAGCAGCTTGGGACTAGCGGGGGGTTATGGGACCGGGGAGCTGTTTTTT,CASSLGLAGGYGTGELFF
TRBV13,TRBJ2-3,-,TRBD2,TGTGCCAGCAGCTCCGCCCTAAGAACTAGCGGGGGGACAGATACGCAGTATTTT,CASSSALRTSGGTDTQYF
TRBV7-2,TRBJ1-3,-,-,TGTGCCAGCAGCTTCTCACCCCACATCCTAGGTGGAAACACCATATATTTT,CASSFSPHILGGNTIYF
TRBV5-6,TRBJ2-7,-,-,TGTGCCAGCAGCACCGAGCGGGCCTACTACGAGCAGTACTTC,CASSTERAYYEQYF
TRBV15,TRBJ2-2,-,-,TGTGCCACCGAGAAGAACAGCCCCGGGGAGCTGTTTTTT,CATEKNSPGELFF
TRBV7-9,TRBJ1-3,-,-,TGTGCCAGCAGCTTAGGAGGGAGGACGGGAAACACCATATATTTT,CASSLGGRTGNTIYF
TRBV27,TRBJ1-1,once,-,TGTGCCAGCGGGAGTGGTCAGACAGTCCTGAAAGCTTTCTTT,CASGSGQTVLKAFF
TRBV7-6,TRBJ2-5,-,-,TGTGCCAGCAGCTTGTTTAGTTTTAGAGAGACCCAGTACTTC,CASSLFSFRETQYF
TRBV5-1,TRBJ2-1,-,TRBD1,TGCGCCAGCAGCTATGCCGGGACAGGGTTGAGCAATGAGCAGTTCTTC,CASSYAGTGLSNEQFF
TRBV11-1,TRBJ2-7,-,TRBD1,TGTGCCAGCAGCACCCGACAGGGTTTGCAGTACTTC,CASSTRQGLQYF
TRBV12-5,TRBJ1-1,-,TRBD1,TGTGCTAGCAACAGGGGTTCTGAAGCTTTCTTT,CASNRGSEAFF
TRBV30,TRBJ2-3,-,TRBD2,TGTGCCGGGGAGGCGGGGGGGCCTCCTCCCCAGTATTTT,CAGEAGGPPPQYF
TRBV6-5,TRBJ1-1,-,-,TGTGCCAGCAGTTACGGGGGCAGCTTCATGAACACTGAAGCTTTCTTT,CASSYGGSFMNTEAFF
TRBV27,TRBJ2-3,-,TRBD2,TGTGCCAGCAGCTCCTACCACAGACTAGCGGGGGACACAGATACGCAGTATTTT,CASSSYHRLAGDTDTQYF